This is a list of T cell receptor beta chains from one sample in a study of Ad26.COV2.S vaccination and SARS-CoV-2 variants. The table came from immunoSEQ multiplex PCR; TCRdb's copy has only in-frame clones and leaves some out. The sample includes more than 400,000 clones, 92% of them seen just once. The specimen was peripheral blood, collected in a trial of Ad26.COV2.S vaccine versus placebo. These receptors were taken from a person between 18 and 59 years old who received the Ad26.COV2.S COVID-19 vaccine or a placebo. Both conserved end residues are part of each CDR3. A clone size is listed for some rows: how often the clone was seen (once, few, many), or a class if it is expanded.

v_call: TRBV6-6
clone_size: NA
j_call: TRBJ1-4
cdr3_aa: CASRLTATNEKLFF

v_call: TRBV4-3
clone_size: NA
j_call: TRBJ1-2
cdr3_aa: CASSQGSGEGGGYTF

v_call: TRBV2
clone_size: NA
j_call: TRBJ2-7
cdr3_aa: CASRTFGGDSYEQYF

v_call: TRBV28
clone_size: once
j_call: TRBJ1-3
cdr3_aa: CASSWRSGGNTIYF

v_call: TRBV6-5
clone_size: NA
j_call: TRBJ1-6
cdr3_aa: CASRMDNRGSSPLHF

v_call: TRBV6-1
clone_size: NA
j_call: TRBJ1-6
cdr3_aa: CASSDKTRSSYNSPLHF

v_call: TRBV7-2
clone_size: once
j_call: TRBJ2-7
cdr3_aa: CASSLMTGLMDEQYF

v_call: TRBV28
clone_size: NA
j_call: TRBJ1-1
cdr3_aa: CASGRDRNTEAFF

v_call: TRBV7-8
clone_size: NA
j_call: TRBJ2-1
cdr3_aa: CASSYRYNAQGNEQFF

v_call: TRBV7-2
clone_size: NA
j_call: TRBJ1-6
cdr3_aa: CASSLVAYNSPLHF

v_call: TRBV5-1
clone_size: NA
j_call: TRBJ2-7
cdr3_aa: CASSSRDRGGRLFVLHYEQYF

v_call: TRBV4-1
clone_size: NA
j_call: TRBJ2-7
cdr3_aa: CASSQGRDPYEQYF

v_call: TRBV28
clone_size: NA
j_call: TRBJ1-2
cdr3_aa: CASSLPGAYTF

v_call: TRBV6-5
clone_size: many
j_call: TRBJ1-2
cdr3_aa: CASSSHWGDYGYTF

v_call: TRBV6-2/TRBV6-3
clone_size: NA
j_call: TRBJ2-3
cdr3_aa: CASSWPGLAADTQYF

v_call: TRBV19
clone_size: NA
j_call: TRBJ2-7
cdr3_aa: CASSIATTYEQYF

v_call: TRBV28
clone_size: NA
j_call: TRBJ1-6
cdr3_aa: CASSLAHNRAYNSPLHF

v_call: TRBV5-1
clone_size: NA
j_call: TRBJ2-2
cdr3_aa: CASQTSGGLNTGELFF

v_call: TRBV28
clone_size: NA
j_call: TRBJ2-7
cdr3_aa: CASSSPPGGGPYEQYF

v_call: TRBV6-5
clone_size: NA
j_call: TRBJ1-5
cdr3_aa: CTHGQGGNQPQHF

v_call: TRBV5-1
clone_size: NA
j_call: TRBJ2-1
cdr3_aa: CASNPPGSYNEQFF

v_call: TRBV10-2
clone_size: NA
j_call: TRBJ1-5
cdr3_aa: CASSEVIQVSNQPQHF

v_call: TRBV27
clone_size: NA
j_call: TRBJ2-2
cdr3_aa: CASSLSGGATGELFF

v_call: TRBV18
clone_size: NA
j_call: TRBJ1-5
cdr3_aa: CASSLQQGRDQPQHF

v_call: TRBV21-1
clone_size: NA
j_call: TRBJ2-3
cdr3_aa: CASKQGVLGTDTQYF

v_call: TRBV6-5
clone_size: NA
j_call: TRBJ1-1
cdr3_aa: CASSSPTSSTEAFF

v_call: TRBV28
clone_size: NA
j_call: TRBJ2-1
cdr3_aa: CASTGQGKGINEQFF

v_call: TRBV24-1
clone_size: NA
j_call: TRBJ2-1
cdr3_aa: CATSDRQGSYNEQFF

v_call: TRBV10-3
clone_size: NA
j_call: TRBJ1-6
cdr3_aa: CAISDGAANSPLHF

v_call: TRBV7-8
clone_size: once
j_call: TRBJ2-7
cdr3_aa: CASSFELAPEQYF

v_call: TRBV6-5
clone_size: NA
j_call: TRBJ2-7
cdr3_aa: CASTDSYEQYF

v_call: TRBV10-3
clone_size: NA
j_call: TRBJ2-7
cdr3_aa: CAIGGGLTTYEQYF

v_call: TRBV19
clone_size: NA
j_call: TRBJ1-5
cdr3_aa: CASSWGGPQHF

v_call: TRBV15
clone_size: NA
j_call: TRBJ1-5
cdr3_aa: CATSRGGTLENQPQHF

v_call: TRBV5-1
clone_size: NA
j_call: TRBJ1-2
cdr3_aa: CASSATGDNYGYTF

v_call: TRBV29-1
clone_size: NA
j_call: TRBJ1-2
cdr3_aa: CSVMTTASNYGYTF

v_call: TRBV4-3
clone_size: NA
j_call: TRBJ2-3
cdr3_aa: CASSQEGRGLDTQYF

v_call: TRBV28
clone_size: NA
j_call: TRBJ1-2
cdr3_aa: CASSLVGGGRDNNYGYTF

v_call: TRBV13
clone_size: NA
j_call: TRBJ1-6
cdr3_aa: CASSFTGQYNSPLHF

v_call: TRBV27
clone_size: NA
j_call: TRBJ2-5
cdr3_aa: CASRVMGGQETQYF

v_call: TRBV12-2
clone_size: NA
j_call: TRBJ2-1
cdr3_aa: CASRPSSAGHNEQFF

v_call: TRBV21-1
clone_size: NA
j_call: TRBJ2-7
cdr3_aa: CASSKKFKWPQYF

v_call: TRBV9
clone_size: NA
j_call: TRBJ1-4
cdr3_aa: CASSRTAFATNEKLFF

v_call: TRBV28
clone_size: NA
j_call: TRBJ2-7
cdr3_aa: CATIPGGAFYEQYF

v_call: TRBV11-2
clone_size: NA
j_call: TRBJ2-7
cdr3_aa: CASSYAAGSSYEQYF

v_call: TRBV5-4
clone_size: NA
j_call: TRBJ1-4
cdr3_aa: CASSSPNRQQRELFF

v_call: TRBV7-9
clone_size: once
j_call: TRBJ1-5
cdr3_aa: CASSLGRESQHF

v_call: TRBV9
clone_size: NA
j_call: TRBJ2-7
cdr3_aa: CASSVDAGTSYEQYF

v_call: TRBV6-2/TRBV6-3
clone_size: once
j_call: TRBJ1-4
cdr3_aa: CASTPGQGRRVAVFF